This is a list of T cell receptor beta chains from one sample in a study of shared clonotypes between healthy human individuals. Only in-frame clones appear in the TCRdb table, and some are missing; sequencing was by immunoSEQ multiplex PCR. The sample includes around 1,000,000 clones, approximately 77% of them seen just once. Specimen: memory CD4+ T cells from PBMCs. Receptors originate from a man aged 18 to 29 in good health. Some clones in this sample may be carry-over from other donors' samples. Both conserved end residues are part of each CDR3.

v_call,j_call,cdr3_aa
TRBV27,TRBJ2-2,CASSFLTGELFF
TRBV2,TRBJ2-2,CASSEREGVGELFF
TRBV4-3,TRBJ2-1,CASSRYNQDSNEQFF
TRBV28,TRBJ2-7,CASSLRPQAYEQYF
TRBV2,TRBJ2-2,CASSFTGTPGGGELFF
TRBV5-1,TRBJ2-5,CASSLLAGGNQETQYF
TRBV6-1,TRBJ2-3,CASSPNLAGADTQYF
TRBV27,TRBJ2-5,CASSFWGETQYF
TRBV5-5,TRBJ2-2,CASRPTVLTGELFF
TRBV9,TRBJ2-5,CASSPDQTSWGQETQYF
TRBV2,TRBJ1-2,CASTRRGQVYGYTF
TRBV6-1,TRBJ1-3,CASNSRGGNTIYF
TRBV9,TRBJ2-7,CASSVGLAGYEQYF
TRBV21-1,TRBJ2-7,CASSHGYEQYF
TRBV28,TRBJ1-2,CASSPTGGFFYGYTF
TRBV5-1,TRBJ1-5,CASSLSPNQPQHF
TRBV5-1,TRBJ2-1,CASSGTTPATEQFF
TRBV7-2,TRBJ1-5,CASSLGPGQPQHF
TRBV7-2,TRBJ2-5,CASSRRPLLIQETQYF
TRBV7-3,TRBJ2-2,CASSFPTGGPGELFF
TRBV11-3,TRBJ1-1,CASSLGRNTEAFF
TRBV2,TRBJ2-2,CASREGTYTGELFF
TRBV25-1,TRBJ2-7,CASSDPSLPFVRGQYF
TRBV30,TRBJ1-3,CAWDTGVGNTIYF
TRBV15,TRBJ1-5,CATSRDADQPQHF
TRBV5-1,TRBJ2-5,CASSLIAVQETQYF
TRBV5-1,TRBJ2-3,CASSLVTLGGASPDTQYF
TRBV28,TRBJ2-5,CASSPMNRGWYETQYF
TRBV6-5,TRBJ2-1,CASSYPRTSGGNEQFF